This is a list of T cell receptor beta chains from one sample in a study of human T cells and chemical hapten exposure. TCRdb independently ran MiXCR on the RACE reads; one entry per CDR3 protein. The sample holds approximately 350,000 distinct CDR3 sequences, under 9% seen once. This material consisted of whole blood, taken in connection with sensitization to the hapten diphenylcyclopropenone (DPC). The receptor set was obtained from a woman younger than 35 with alopecia areata. Some clones in this sample may be carry-over from other donors' samples. The CDR3 runs from the conserved cysteine through the conserved F or W. D genes are given only for firm matches. Rows may omit the clone size; those that give it use once, few, many or a size class.

TRBJ1-1 TRBV15 - few TGTGCCACCAGCAGAGTTGGGGGGAGGAACACTGAAGCTTTCTTT CATSRVGGRNTEAFF
TRBJ1-1 TRBV5-1 TRBD1 - TGCGCCAGCAGCTTCACAGGGGCCGGGGGAACTGAAGCTTTCTTT CASSFTGAGGTEAFF
TRBJ1-2 TRBV29-1 TRBD1 - TGCAGCGTCATTATCCGGGACAGGAACGGCTACACCTTC CSVIIRDRNGYTF
TRBJ1-3 TRBV3-1 - - TGTGCCAGCAGCCTGGTGGGGTACTCTGGAAACACCATATATTTT CASSLVGYSGNTIYF
TRBJ1-4 TRBV7-2 - few TGTGCCAGCAGCTTGGGCAATGTTAGCTGGGGTGAAAAACTGTTTTTT CASSLGNVSWGEKLFF
TRBJ1-1 TRBV6-2/TRBV6-3 - many TGTGCCAGTTGGAGGGGAGCGAACACTGAAGCTTTCTTT CASWRGANTEAFF
TRBJ2-3 TRBV6-2/TRBV6-3 - many TGTGCCAGCAGTTCCATTCTACCGGTTGGGGCAGATACGCAGTATTTT CASSSILPVGADTQYF
TRBJ2-7 TRBV5-5 - many TGTGCCAGCAGCTTGGAGGCAGCTCGCCGGTCCTACGAGCAGTACTTC CASSLEAARRSYEQYF
TRBJ1-4 TRBV20-1 - many TGCAGTGCTAGGGATTGGGGGCAAAAACTGTTTTTT CSARDWGQKLFF
TRBJ2-3 TRBV9 TRBD2 - TGTGCCAGCAGCCCGACTAGCGGGGGGGCATTCGATACGCAGTATTTT CASSPTSGGAFDTQYF
TRBJ1-5 TRBV27 - few TGTGCCAGCAGTTTAACCCGGCAGGAGCCCCAGCATTTT CASSLTRQEPQHF
TRBJ2-6 TRBV12-3/TRBV12-4 - few TGTGCCAGCAGTTACTCGAACAGGAGGTCTGGGGCCAACGTCCTGACTTTC CASSYSNRRSGANVLTF
TRBJ2-7 TRBV27 TRBD1 few TGTGCCAGCAGTCGACAGGGCATGGAGCAGTACTTC CASSRQGMEQYF
TRBJ1-1 TRBV20-1 TRBD1 - TGCAGTGCTGAAACAGGGGGGAACACTGAAGCTTTCTTT CSAETGGNTEAFF
TRBJ2-2 TRBV10-3 TRBD1 few TGTGCCATCGGAGCGGGACAGGGGAATACCGGGGAGCTGTTTTTT CAIGAGQGNTGELFF
TRBJ1-1 TRBV12-3/TRBV12-4 - many TGTGCCAGCAGTTTAGGGGGAGGAGGGTTATACACTGAAGCTTTCTTT CASSLGGGGLYTEAFF
TRBJ1-2 TRBV6-6 - - TGTGCCAGCAGTACAACAGGGTCCAACTATGGCTACACCTTC CASSTTGSNYGYTF
TRBJ2-7 TRBV25-1 TRBD1 few TGTGCCAGCAGTGATTCTTTACGGGACAGGGACTCCTACGAGCAGTACTTC CASSDSLRDRDSYEQYF
TRBJ2-2 TRBV11-3 - - TGTGCCAGCAGCCCGCGCTTCTCCTTGAATAACGGGGAGCTGTTTTTT CASSPRFSLNNGELFF
TRBJ2-2 TRBV9 TRBD2 - TGTGCCAGCAGCGTAGGGAGCGGGGGGAACACCGGGGAGCTGTTTTTT CASSVGSGGNTGELFF
TRBJ1-5 TRBV28 - few TGTGCCAGCCATAGACAAGTCAATCAGCCCCAGCATTTT CASHRQVNQPQHF
TRBJ2-7 TRBV5-6 - many TGTGCCAGCAGCTTGGAGCTACAGCCCTACGAGCAGTACTTC CASSLELQPYEQYF
TRBJ1-5 TRBV6-4 TRBD1 few TGTGCCAGCCTCACAGGGGAGGGTCAGCCCCAGCATTTT CASLTGEGQPQHF
TRBJ2-7 TRBV6-2/TRBV6-3 TRBD1 - TGTGCCAGCATAAAGGGACAGATGGACGAGCAGTACTTC CASIKGQMDEQYF
TRBJ2-4 TRBV29-1 TRBD2 many TGCAGCGTTGTCTTGGCGGGGGTGGCCAAAAACATTCAGTACTTC CSVVLAGVAKNIQYF
TRBJ1-1 TRBV16 TRBD1 - TGTGCCAGCAGCCAATCGACAGGGACGGCTTTCTTT CASSQSTGTAFF
TRBJ1-1 TRBV27 - many TGTGCCTCAAAAAGGGGTTTTAACACTGAAGCTTTCTTT CASKRGFNTEAFF
TRBJ2-3 TRBV27 TRBD2 many TGTGCCAGCAGTTTCCAGCGGGGGCGGGTAGATACGCAGTATTTT CASSFQRGRVDTQYF
TRBJ2-7 TRBV20-1 TRBD2 - TGCAGTGTTTCTATAGCGGGTACCTACGAGCAGTACTTC CSVSIAGTYEQYF
TRBJ1-6 TRBV5-1 TRBD1 few TGCGCCAGCAGCTTGGGCCCCCGGGACAGAAGCAGTTCACCCCTCCACTTT CASSLGPRDRSSSPLHF
TRBJ1-1 TRBV4-3 - - TGCGCCAGCAGCTCTTCACGGATCACTGAAGCTTTCTTT CASSSSRITEAFF
TRBJ1-1 TRBV5-4 - - TGTGCCAGCAGCTTGGATCGCGTTGGGGCTTTCTTT CASSLDRVGAFF
TRBJ2-1 TRBV6-6 - few TGTGCCAGCAGTTACCCAACCGGGACGAGCAATGAGCAGTTCTTC CASSYPTGTSNEQFF
TRBJ2-3 TRBV7-2 - many TGTGCCAGCAGCCAGGAGCTGACAGATACGCAGTATTTT CASSQELTDTQYF
TRBJ1-1 TRBV5-1 - few TGCGCCAGCTCCCCCTTGACCCGACTGGGAGATGGCACTGAAGCTTTCTTT CASSPLTRLGDGTEAFF
TRBJ1-5 TRBV7-8 - few TGTGCCAGCAGCTGGCAGGCTTATCAGCCCCAGCATTTT CASSWQAYQPQHF
TRBJ1-2 TRBV29-1 TRBD1 few TGCAGCGTTCGGGATTCGACAGGGAACTATGGCTACACCTTC CSVRDSTGNYGYTF
TRBJ1-4 TRBV6-5 TRBD1 few TGTGCCAGCAGTTACTCCGGGACAGGGGCTGGAAAACTGTTTTTT CASSYSGTGAGKLFF
TRBJ2-1 TRBV24-1 - many TGTGCCACCAGTGAGGGGACTCCCGATGAGCAGTTCTTC CATSEGTPDEQFF
TRBJ2-7 TRBV5-1 TRBD1 many TGCGCCAGCAGCTCTGGGACAGGGGGCAACGAGCAGTACTTC CASSSGTGGNEQYF
TRBJ2-1 TRBV4-2 - - TGTGCCAGCAGCCAACAGCGGTGGAGCTCCTACAATGAGCAGTTCTTC CASSQQRWSSYNEQFF
TRBJ2-3 TRBV5-1 - - TGCGCCAGCAGCTTGAACAGACAAGTCACAGATACGCAGTATTTT CASSLNRQVTDTQYF
TRBJ2-1 TRBV6-5 - few TGTGCCAGCAGTTTGTCAGACTACAATGAGCAGTTCTTC CASSLSDYNEQFF
TRBJ2-7 TRBV20-1 - few TGCAGTGCTAGAGATTGGGCGGGCCTCGGAAACGAGCAGTACTTC CSARDWAGLGNEQYF
TRBJ2-5 TRBV7-9 - - TGTGCCAGCAGCCGGACGGTCGAGACCCAGTACTTC CASSRTVETQYF
TRBJ1-3 TRBV7-8 - few TGTGCCAGCAGCTTACCAACAGCGTCTGGAAACACCATATATTTT CASSLPTASGNTIYF
TRBJ2-7 TRBV6-5 TRBD1 - TGTGCCAGCAGTTACGCCCGGACAGGGCTCGAGCAGTACTTC CASSYARTGLEQYF